The 21 T cell receptor beta chains given below trace back to one sample, sequenced in a study of OX40 agonist ivuxolimab in advanced cancers. Clones were sequenced by immunoSEQ multiplex PCR, and TCRdb holds only the in-frame ones, with some missing. The sample has over 80,000 clones; around 87% are singletons. Sample: CD4+ or CD8+ T cells sorted from blood, taken in a trial of the OX40 agonist ivuxolimab. These TCRs come from an adult with an advanced solid tumor such as melanoma, head and neck, liver or kidney cancer.

The CDR3 is CASSPTGAGEQYV. The CDR3 region has the DNA TGTGCCAGCAGCCCGACCGGGGCTGGTGAGCAGTACGTC. The V gene is TRBV11-2, the J gene TRBJ2-7, with D tentatively TRBD1 or TRBD2 (5 bases each). Germline V gene lookup returns CDR1 SGHAT and CDR2 FQNNGV. Deletions cut 5 bases from V and 7 bases from J, with 15 bases between. This CDR3 has 13 residues.

The chain carries TRBV30 and TRBJ1-1; unclear D gene. The CDR3 covers 13 residues. The V and J ends lost 3 bases and 0 bases respectively, with 8 bases between them. Germline-derived CDR1 and CDR2 are GTSNPN and SVGIG (reference sequence). The CDR3 reads CAWSSSMNTEAFF. The CDR3 DNA reads as TGTGCCTGGAGCTCTTCCATGAACACTGAAGCTTTCTTT.

This chain joins TRBV4-3 and TRBJ2-1; 11 bases agree with TRBD2. Trimming at V came to 6 bases and at J to 4 bases, leaving 2 bases not matched to a gene. This CDR3 spans 14 amino acids. Germline assignment: CDR1 LGHNA and CDR2 YSLEER. CDR3 amino acids: CASRASGRYNEQFF. The CDR3 DNA is TGCGCCAGCAGGGCTAGCGGGAGGTACAATGAGCAGTTCTTC.

The CDR3 region has the DNA TGTGCCAGCAGCCGCGAGGGGGCCCACAATGAGCAGTTCTTC. This gives the protein CASSREGAHNEQFF. The rearrangement uses TRBV11-2 and TRBJ2-1, with 7 nucleotides matching TRBD1. The CDR3 contains 14 residues. J lost 5 bases, V lost 5 bases, and 6 bases had no gene match. In germline, CDR1 is SGHAT, CDR2 FQNNGV.

The chain is built from TRBV4-3 and TRBJ1-4; D possibly corresponds to TRBD1 (5 bases). In germline, CDR1 is LGHNA, CDR2 YSLEER. CDR3 size: 15 residues. Trimming pared 1 base from V and 8 bases from J, leaving 14 bases between. CDR3 loop: CASSQVGDVEEKLFF. For the CDR3, the DNA is TGCGCCAGCAGCCAAGTAGGGGACGTGGAGGAAAAACTGTTTTTT.

The chain carries TRBV14 and TRBJ2-5, with 8 positions matching TRBD2. V dropped 4 bases and J dropped 5; count of bases not matched to a gene: 12. CDR3 size: 16 residues. Germline-derived CDR1 and CDR2 are SGHDN and FVKESK. The DNA for the CDR3 is TGTGCCAGCAGCCGAGGCCCGGGAGCGGGAGACGAGACCCAGTACTTC. Encoded protein: CASSRGPGAGDETQYF.

The chain recombines TRBV30 with TRBJ1-2; 10 nucleotides match TRBD1. The CDR3 is 15 residues long. V trimming: 0 bases; J trimming: 3 bases; junction bases outside the gene matches: 4. Germline V lookup: CDR1 GTSNPN, CDR2 SVGIG (reference sequence). In nucleotides, the CDR3 is TGTGCCTGGAGTGTCCGCGGGACAGGGGACTATGGCTACACCTTC. Translating it yields CAWSVRGTGDYGYTF.

This clone has only one observation. The chain uses TRBV28 and TRBJ2-4; 7 bases agree with TRBD1. Trimming removed 5 bases from V and 8 bases from J; junction bases left unmatched: 9. Germline assignment: CDR1 MDHEN and CDR2 SYDVKM. There are 14 residues in the CDR3. CDR3 bases: TGTGCCAGCAGTGTCACAGGGGTAAGCGACATTCAGTACTTC. Protein product: CASSVTGVSDIQYF.

The V and J genes are TRBV30 and TRBJ2-1; 13 bases line up with TRBD2. Germline assignment: CDR1 GTSNPN and CDR2 SVGIG (reference sequence). The V segment lost 5 bases and the J segment 10 bases; nucleotides outside the gene matches: 8. The CDR3 loop spans 14 amino acids. This CDR3 is CAWDRLAGGKEQFF. For the CDR3, the DNA is TGTGCCTGGGACCGACTAGCGGGAGGAAAAGAGCAGTTCTTC. The full variable domain, its missing parts supplied by reference TRBV30 and TRBJ2-1, is SQTIHQWPATLVQPVGSPLSLECTVEGTSNPNLYWYRQAAGRGLQLLFYSVGIGQISSEVPQNLSASRPQDRQFILSSKKLLLSDSGFYLCAWDRLAGGKEQFFGPGTRLTVL.

The chain recombines TRBV28 with TRBJ2-7; 7 bases fit TRBD1. V dropped 3 bases and J dropped 2; count of bases not matched to a gene: 4. Germline assignment: CDR1 MDHEN and CDR2 SYDVKM. This CDR3 is built from 14 residues. The CDR3 region is CASSFADRAYEQYF. CDR3 bases: TGTGCCAGCAGTTTTGCCGACAGGGCCTACGAGCAGTACTTC.

The chain is built from TRBV29-1 and TRBJ2-1; 13 nucleotides line up with TRBD2. Germline assignment: CDR1 SQVTM and CDR2 ANQGSEA. The junction had 14 bases not matched to a gene; V was cut back by 0 bases and J by 6 bases. The CDR3 runs to 19 residues. The CDR3 reads CSVEDLGTSGKVVLNEQFF. The DNA of the CDR3 is TGCAGCGTTGAAGACCTGGGGACTAGCGGGAAGGTGGTACTCAATGAGCAGTTCTTC.

The chain carries TRBV10-3 and TRBJ1-1; D is uncertain. Germline CDR1 ENHRY, CDR2 SYGVKD. This CDR3 has 13 residues. The germline V and J ends were trimmed by 6 bases and 2 bases, with 10 bases remaining between them. The DNA of the CDR3 is TGTGCCATCAGGAGGCAGGAAAACACTGAAGCTTTCTTT. As protein: CAIRRQENTEAFF.

The rearrangement joins TRBV20-1 to TRBJ2-3, with 7 bases aligning to TRBD2. This CDR3 has 11 amino acids. Losses at the gene ends were 7 bases for V and 11 bases for J; bases not matched to a gene: 9. The germline V gene encodes CDR1 DFQATT and CDR2 SNEGSKA (reference sequence). CDR3 sequence reads: CSVRLPGGQYF. In nucleotides, the CDR3 is TGCAGTGTTCGACTGCCGGGAGGGCAGTATTTT.

The chain combines TRBV7-2 with TRBJ2-5; TRBD2 aligns across 7 bases. Germline loops: CDR1 SGHTA, CDR2 FQGNSA. The CDR3 sequence is 14 residues long. Germline trimming cut 2 bases from V and 4 bases from J; bases unmatched to any gene: 4. The CDR3 sequence is CASSLSRESETQYF. The CDR3 region has the DNA TGTGCCAGCAGCTTATCGCGGGAGTCAGAGACCCAGTACTTC.

Here the CDR3 reads CASSFSKRDPDTQYF. CDR3 sequence (DNA): TGTGCCAGCAGTTTCTCTAAGCGGGACCCAGATACGCAGTATTTT. The chain combines TRBV28 with TRBJ2-3; 7 bases fit TRBD2. The CDR3 contains 15 residues. CDR1 is MDHEN and CDR2 is SYDVKM in the germline V gene. The trim removed 3 bases at V and 4 bases at J, leaving 7 bases unmatched.

This chain links TRBV6-5 with TRBJ1-5, with unresolved D. CDR1 and CDR2 from the germline V gene are MNHEY and SVGAGI. The CDR3 runs to 16 residues. With 2 bases removed from V and 0 bases from J, the gap between germline ends came to 11 bases. CDR3 DNA: TGTGCCAGCAGTTACGCCGGGGTCCTTAGCAATCAGCCCCAGCATTTT. Protein product: CASSYAGVLSNQPQHF.

This clone appeared a single time. CDR3 in DNA: TGTGCCAGCATGCGGGGGAGGGTCACTGAAGCTTTCTTT. Its protein product is CASMRGRVTEAFF. The genes are TRBV6-5 and TRBJ1-1; TRBD1 might be the D (5 bases). The CDR3 is 13 amino acids. Germline CDR1 is MNHEY and CDR2 is SVGAGI. Trimming cost V 7 bases and J 4 bases, with 13 bases left between them.

The CDR3 here is CASSLGPAYGYTF. For the CDR3, the DNA is TGCGCCAGCAGCTTGGGCCCGGCCTATGGCTACACCTTC. The gene calls are TRBV5-1 and TRBJ1-2, with D uncertain. The CDR3 extends over 13 amino acids. The ends were cut back, 0 bases at V and 4 bases at J, with 7 bases in the middle. Looked up from germline, CDR1 is SGHRS and CDR2 is YFSETQ.

J is TRBJ2-2 and V is TRBV11-2, with a weak D call TRBD2 (6 bases). Germline V gene sequence: CDR1 SGHAT, CDR2 FQNNGV. With 1 base removed from V and 1 base from J, the gap between germline ends came to 7 bases. This CDR3 contains 15 residues. The CDR3 here is CASSLVAENTGELFF. Here the CDR3 DNA reads TGTGCCAGCAGCTTAGTAGCGGAGAACACCGGGGAGCTGTTTTTT.

The chain has TRBV30 and TRBJ1-1; no clear D gene. The V gene lost 1 base and the J gene lost 5 bases, with 11 bases spanning the gap. Germline CDR1 is GTSNPN and CDR2 is SVGIG (reference sequence). The CDR3 consists of 13 residues. CDR3 residues: CAWSALVGTEAFF. DNA for the CDR3: TGTGCCTGGAGTGCCCTGGTGGGGACTGAAGCTTTCTTT. Complete variable domain (other parts from reference TRBV30 and TRBJ1-1): SQTIHQWPATLVQPVGSPLSLECTVEGTSNPNLYWYRQAAGRGLQLLFYSVGIGQISSEVPQNLSASRPQDRQFILSSKKLLLSDSGFYLCAWSALVGTEAFFGQGTRLTVV.

The chain recombines TRBV10-3 with TRBJ1-4; D not certain. This CDR3 has 11 residues. Trimming shortened V by 2 bases and J by 12 bases, and 7 bases separated the two germline ends. Germline V gene sequence: CDR1 ENHRY, CDR2 SYGVKD. CDR3 amino acids: CAISEGRQLFF. CDR3 nucleotide sequence: TGTGCCATCAGTGAGGGGCGGCAACTGTTTTTT.